Below are 10 T cell receptor beta chains sequenced from a single sample in a study of CD8 T cells in ankylosing spondylitis. TCRdb used MiXCR to reprocess the 5' RACE reads, holding one entry per CDR3 protein. The sample shows 250,000 or so distinct CDR3 sequences, about 11% of them seen only once. Sequencing was done on a sample of blood, either unsorted or a sorted T cell fraction (not recorded which). Receptors were obtained from a male donor with ankylosing spondylitis or in good health (not recorded which).

This clonotype was recorded at least ten times. The V call is TRBV12-3 or TRBV12-4, the J call TRBJ1-4; D might be TRBD1 (6 bases). The CDR3 has 12 residues. The V and J ends lost 3 bases and 14 bases respectively, with 13 bases between them. The CDR3 loop reads CASSFTAGALFF. CDR3 nucleotides: TGTGCCAGCAGTTTTACGGCAGGGGCCCTGTTTTTT.

The chain links TRBV2 to TRBJ2-5; D gene unclear. This CDR3 has 11 amino acids. Between the trimmed V and J ends, which lost 5 bases and 9 bases, there was a span of 10 bases. From germline, CDR1 is SNHLY and CDR2 FYNNEI. In nucleotides, the CDR3 is TGTGCCAGCAGTTCCCGAGCCCCCCAGTACTTC. It yields the protein CASSSRAPQYF.

This clonotype turned up a few times. The J gene is TRBJ2-2, the V gene TRBV24-1; 7 bases map to TRBD1. The CDR3 covers 13 residues. Germline values: CDR1 KGHDR, CDR2 SFDVKD. V gave up 9 bases and J gave up 0 bases; unmatched junction bases: 0. The CDR3 region has the DNA TGTGCCACCGGGACAGCGAACACCGGGGAGCTGTTTTTT. Protein: CATGTANTGELFF.

This clonotype was observed at least ten times. The rearrangement uses TRBV4-1 and TRBJ2-1; D gene unclear. The germline CDR1 and CDR2 sequences are MGHRA and YSYEKL. The CDR3 contains 15 residues. V shed 5 bases and J shed 0 bases, with 11 bases lying between them. The CDR3 DNA sequence: TGCGCCAGCAGCTCCCCAGGACGCTCCTACAATGAGCAGTTCTTC. Translation gives CASSSPGRSYNEQFF.

This clonotype was seen many times. The rearrangement links TRBV7-9 to TRBJ1-2; a possible D gene is TRBD1 (6 bases). Germline lookup yields CDR1 SEHNR and CDR2 FQNEAQ (reference sequence). This CDR3 is built from 14 residues. The V gene lost 1 base and the J gene lost 10 bases, with 16 bases spanning the gap. CDR3 nucleotide sequence: TGTGCCAGCAGCTTAGATATTCAGGGGAAGGACTACACCTTC. Translating it yields CASSLDIQGKDYTF.

The chain employs TRBV10-3 and TRBJ2-1; 10 positions agree with TRBD2. Germline V gives CDR1 ENHRY, CDR2 SYGVKD. This CDR3 contains 16 residues. With 3 bases clipped from V and 4 bases from J, the junction kept 6 bases outside the gene matches. DNA of the CDR3: TGTGCCATCAGTGACCCTAGCGGGGGAGTTTACAATGAGCAGTTCTTC. Its translation is CAISDPSGGVYNEQFF.

This sequence joins TRBV30 and TRBJ1-5; D remains unclear. This CDR3 contains 15 residues. Germline CDR1 is GTSNPN and CDR2 is SVGIG (reference sequence). The V end lost 4 bases, the J end lost 0 bases, and 13 bases lay between the germline ends. The CDR3 DNA is TGTGCCTGGACCCCGGGAAGTTATAGCAATCAGCCCCAGCATTTT. This translates into CAWTPGSYSNQPQHF.

This clonotype was detected many times. For the CDR3, the DNA is TGTGCCAGCAGCTTAGGACATCTGAACACTGAAGCTTTCTTT. It is translated as CASSLGHLNTEAFF. The rearrangement joins TRBV7-8 to TRBJ1-1, with D uncertain. This CDR3 region has 14 residues. V was pared by 1 base and J by 0 bases, with 6 bases between. The germline gives CDR1 SGHVS, CDR2 FQNEAQ.

This clonotype has at least ten counts. The chain carries TRBV5-8 and TRBJ2-3; no clear D gene. CDR1 SGHTS and CDR2 YDEGEE come from the germline V gene. This CDR3 region has 15 residues. The V and J ends lost 4 bases and 2 bases respectively, with 14 bases between them. The CDR3, as DNA: TGTGCCAGCAGCCCCGAACCCTATACCACAGATACGCAGTATTTT. Protein product: CASSPEPYTTDTQYF. Using reference TRBV5-8 and TRBJ2-3 for the parts outside the CDR3, the full variable domain is EAGVTQSPTHLIKTRGQQATLRCSPISGHTSVYWYQQALGLGLQFLLWYDEGEERNRGNFPPRFSGRQFPNYSSELNVNALELEDSALYLCASSPEPYTTDTQYFGPGTRLTVL.

About this clonotype: A much larger clone is a single base away; this may be a read error. This rearrangement joins TRBV5-1 to TRBJ2-7; TRBD2 is a possible D gene (5 bases). CDR1 is SGHRS, CDR2 YFSETQ, per germline. The CDR3 is made up of 15 amino acids. Trimming left V 3 bases short and J 3 bases short, with 16 bases between. CDR3 nucleotides: TGCGCCAGCAGCTCCGCAGGACTCAACGACTACGAGCAGTACGTC. Amino acids: CASSSAGLNDYEQYV.